The 29 T cell receptor beta chains reported below all come from one sample, sequenced in a study of T cells in women clearing cervical HPV infection. Assay used: immunoSEQ multiplex PCR; TCRdb lists only in-frame clones, some missing. The ten top clones account for 4.8%, within a sample of some 40,000 clones. Specimen: blood buffy coat. Receptors were obtained from a woman aged 18 to 75 with a cervical HPV16 infection that either progressed to CIN3+ or cleared (not recorded which).

The CDR3 spells CASSFRLAGSTDTQYF. The CDR3 DNA, read in part, is TGTGCCAGCAGCTTCAGACTAGCGGGGAGCACAGATACG. This sequence joins TRBV5-4 and TRBJ2-3; 11 bases match TRBD2. The read halts 3 residues ahead of the CDR3 end, with the missing end drawn from the germline J gene. The germline CDR1 and CDR2 sequences are SGHNT and YYREEE (reference sequence). The CDR3 covers 16 residues. J was trimmed by 0 bases and V by 2 bases; bases with no gene match: 2.

As concerns this clone: The missing CDR3 end, 3 residues past where the read stops, is filled in from the germline J gene. The chain carries TRBV5-1 and TRBJ2-3; 11 nucleotides agree with TRBD1. The CDR3 contains 16 residues. CDR1 is SGHRS, CDR2 YFSETQ, per germline. After removal of 4 bases from V and 5 bases from J, the junction contained 9 bases not matched to a gene. CDR3 region: CASSTGTGGRGDTQYF. The sequenced part of the CDR3 DNA is TGCGCCAGCAGCACCGGGACAGGGGGGCGCGGAGATACG.

A note on this clone: The read is 3 residues too short to cover the CDR3 end, so that end is filled in from the germline J gene. The chain employs TRBV5-1 and TRBJ1-1; 9 positions match TRBD1. This CDR3 region has 16 residues. V was clipped by 6 bases and J by 4 bases; unmatched bases: 13. Per the germline V gene, CDR1 is SGHRS and CDR2 is YFSETQ. The CDR3 region is CASTSGTGWVGTEAFF. The part of the CDR3 DNA that was read is TGCGCCAGCACCTCCGGGACAGGGTGGGTGGGCACTGAA.

With regard to this clone: The read ends 3 residues early relative to the CDR3; the germline J gene fills the gap. The rearrangement uses TRBV20-1 and TRBJ2-3; the match to TRBD2 covers 7 bases. J gave up 2 bases and V 3 bases, and 8 bases lay outside the gene matches. The CDR3 covers 15 residues. The germline V gene has CDR1 DFQATT and CDR2 SNEGSKA (reference sequence). The CDR3 sequence: CSARGSGGYTDTQYF. The DNA read from the CDR3 is TGCAGTGCTAGGGGCTCCGGGGGGTACACAGATACG.

Comments on this clone: From the germline J gene comes the end of the CDR3, since the read stops 3 residues before it. This rearrangement joins TRBV2 to TRBJ1-5; weak D call: TRBD1 (6 bases). The germline V gene encodes CDR1 SNHLY and CDR2 FYNNEI. The CDR3 is made up of 17 amino acids. Between the trimmed V and J ends, which lost 2 bases and 3 bases, there was a span of 17 bases. Partial CDR3 DNA: TGTGCCAGCAGTGAACGGGGGGGGCAGCGTACCAATCAGCCC. This sequence encodes CASSERGGQRTNQP. The full CDR3 protein reads CASSERGGQRTNQPQHF.

A note on this clone: The read falls 3 residues short of the CDR3 end, and the missing part is taken from the germline J gene. This chain links TRBV4-2 with TRBJ1-3; 7 bases map to TRBD1. The CDR3 loop spans 21 amino acids. The germline V gene has CDR1 LGHNA and CDR2 YNFKEQ. Trimming at V came to 0 bases and at J to 0 bases, leaving 17 bases not matched to a gene. CDR3: CASSQENLGRGRISSGNTIYF. Partial CDR3 DNA: TGTGCCAGCAGCCAAGAGAATTTAGGCAGGGGGAGGATTAGCTCTGGAAACACC.

CDR3 DNA, as far as it was read: TGCAGTGCCCATGGCGTACCGCTAGCGGGGGTTTGCGAG. This codes for CSAHGVPLAGVCE. The full CDR3 protein is CSAHGVPLAGVCEQYF. The chain joins TRBV20-1 to TRBJ2-7, with 10 bases identical to TRBD2. Read sequence stops 3 residues before the CDR3 end, and the germline J gene provides the missing end. Germline assignment: CDR1 DFQATT and CDR2 SNEGSKA (reference sequence). The V segment lost 6 bases and the J segment 6 bases; nucleotides outside the gene matches: 17. CDR3 size: 16 residues.

Details on this clone: The CDR3 end lies 3 residues beyond the end of the read and is filled in from the germline J gene. V usage is TRBV4-1 and J usage is TRBJ1-4; 7 bases agree with TRBD1. CDR1 and CDR2 from the germline V gene are MGHRA and YSYEKL. The V segment lost 1 base and the J segment 4 bases; nucleotides outside the gene matches: 3. There are 15 residues in the CDR3. The CDR3 loop is CASSQGAGGNEKLFF. CDR3 bases read: TGCGCCAGCAGCCAAGGGGCAGGGGGTAATGAAAAA.

Notes on this clone: The read terminates 3 residues ahead of where the CDR3 ends, so the germline J gene completes it. The chain couples TRBV7-8 to TRBJ1-2; 7 positions agree with TRBD1. Trimming cost V 1 base and J 7 bases; bases outside gene matches: 3. Looked up from germline, CDR1 is SGHVS and CDR2 is FQNEAQ. This CDR3 spans 13 amino acids. Incomplete CDR3 DNA: TGTGCCAGCAGCTTAGAGGGGGCCGGTGGC. Amino acids: CASSLEGAGG. The CDR3 as a whole reads CASSLEGAGGYTF.

Of note for this clone: The read ends 3 residues before the CDR3 terminus; that terminus is restored from the germline J gene. This chain uses TRBV6-4 with TRBJ2-5, with 8 bases that match TRBD2. This CDR3 spans 15 amino acids. CDR1 and CDR2 (germline): MRHNA, SNTAGT. The V and J ends lost 4 bases and 1 base, in that order; junction bases with no gene match: 5. CDR3 loop: CASSASGGSQETQYF. The DNA read from the CDR3 is TGTGCCAGCAGTGCAAGCGGGGGCAGCCAAGAGACC.

To note about this clone: The read terminates 3 residues ahead of where the CDR3 ends, so the germline J gene completes it. The chain joins TRBV5-6 to TRBJ1-2; D uncertain. The germline V gene encodes CDR1 SGHDT and CDR2 YYEEEE. V lost 0 bases to trimming and J lost 6 bases, with 12 bases between them. The CDR3 sequence is 14 residues long. Incomplete CDR3 DNA: TGTGCCAGCAGCTTGGCACACAGCAGTCATGGC. Translation gives CASSLAHSSHG. The entire CDR3 reads CASSLAHSSHGYTF.

A word on this clone: The read is 3 residues too short to cover the CDR3 end, so that end is filled in from the germline J gene. The genes are TRBV7-3 and TRBJ1-5; weak D call: TRBD1 (5 bases). This CDR3 region has 13 residues. V lost 5 bases, J lost 5 bases, and 10 bases lay in between. Germline-derived CDR1 and CDR2 are SGHTA and FQGTGA. CDR3 sequence: CASSMIGDQPQHF. Incomplete CDR3 DNA: TGTGCCAGCAGCATGATAGGGGATCAGCCC.

Points on this clone: The CDR3 extends 3 residues past the end of the read, so its final part is completed from the germline J gene. The rearrangement uses TRBV6-1 and TRBJ2-3, with 7 bases matching TRBD2. Trimming at V came to 2 bases and at J to 0 bases, leaving 2 bases not matched to a gene. The CDR3 length is 15 residues. Germline V lookup: CDR1 MNHNS, CDR2 SASEGT. The CDR3 spells CASSERLASTDTQYF. The sequenced CDR3 bases are TGTGCCAGCAGTGAAAGACTAGCAAGCACAGATACG.

Of note for this clone: The CDR3 end is not reached by the read, which stops 3 residues before it; the germline J gene fills it in. V and J are TRBV20-1 and TRBJ1-5; D is perhaps TRBD1 (6 bases). This CDR3 comprises 15 residues. CDR1 is DFQATT and CDR2 is SNEGSKA in the germline V gene (reference sequence). Trimming removed 6 bases at V and 3 bases at J, with 18 bases between. Incomplete CDR3 DNA: TGCAGTGCGCAGGGGATCAGGGGAAACAATCAGCCC. Protein product: CSAQGIRGNNQP. The entire CDR3 reads CSAQGIRGNNQPQHF.

Points on this clone: Read coverage stops 3 residues before the CDR3 terminus; the germline J gene supplies the remainder. This rearrangement joins TRBV5-5 to TRBJ1-4; TRBD1 is a possible D gene (6 bases). There are 15 residues in the CDR3. Per germline, CDR1 SGHKS and CDR2 YYEKEE (reference sequence). Deletions cut 4 bases from V and 7 bases from J, with 17 bases between. CDR3 residues: CASSAAGTLSEKLFF. Incomplete CDR3 DNA: TGTGCCAGCAGCGCCGCCGGGACACTTTCTGAAAAA.

In the case of this clone: The read terminates 3 residues ahead of where the CDR3 ends, so the germline J gene completes it. The V and J genes are TRBV20-1 and TRBJ2-1; TRBD1 aligns across 9 bases. Germline loops: CDR1 DFQATT, CDR2 SNEGSKA (reference sequence). Unmatched junction bases numbered 5, after V lost 5 bases and J lost 3 bases. The CDR3 spans 14 residues. The CDR3 DNA, read in part, is TGCAGTGCTTCACAGGGGGCTTACTACAATGAG. Amino acid sequence: CSASQGAYYNE. The whole CDR3 protein reads CSASQGAYYNEQFF.

Incomplete CDR3 DNA: TGTGCCAGCAGCCTCCTCGGGGGGGCCAACGAA. This sequence encodes CASSLLGGANE. In full, the CDR3 is CASSLLGGANELFF. The gene calls are TRBV7-9 and TRBJ1-4; D possibly corresponds to TRBD1 (6 bases). The observed sequence ends 3 residues before the CDR3 terminus, with the missing tail filled in from the germline J gene. The CDR3 runs to 14 residues. CDR1 is SEHNR and CDR2 is FQNEAQ in the germline V gene (reference sequence).

As for this clone: Read data end 3 residues before the CDR3 end; the end is taken from the germline J gene. The chain links TRBV7-9 to TRBJ1-1; the D gene is possibly TRBD1 (6 bases). This CDR3 contains 15 residues. Germline V gene sequence: CDR1 SEHNR, CDR2 FQNEAQ (reference sequence). V was trimmed by 5 bases and J by 0 bases, leaving 13 bases between them. The CDR3: CASSAATGMNTEAFF. The sequenced part of the CDR3 DNA is TGTGCCAGCAGCGCCGCTACAGGGATGAACACTGAA.

Comment on this clone: The read falls 3 residues short of the CDR3 end, and the missing part is taken from the germline J gene. The sample contains more than one DNA sequence encoding this CDR3. The V call is TRBV12-3 or TRBV12-4, the J call TRBJ2-7, with TRBD1 matching 9 bases. The CDR3 loop spans 15 amino acids. J was trimmed by 5 bases and V by 6 bases; bases with no gene match: 11. The part of the CDR3 DNA that was read is TGTGCCAGCAGGGTGGGACAGGGAGTCGGTAACGAG. It specifies CASRVGQGVGNE. From start to end, the CDR3 is CASRVGQGVGNEQYF.

Details on this clone: The read falls 3 residues short of the CDR3 end, and the missing part is taken from the germline J gene. The chain joins TRBV30 to TRBJ2-2; TRBD1 matches 11 bases. The V segment lost 8 bases and the J segment 6 bases; nucleotides outside the gene matches: 5. The CDR3 runs 13 residues. Germline lookup yields CDR1 GTSNPN and CDR2 SVGIG (reference sequence). The CDR3 loop reads CAGGTGGPGELFF. CDR3 bases read: TGTGCCGGGGGGACAGGGGGACCCGGGGAG.

On this clone itself: The CDR3 end is not reached by the read, which stops 3 residues before it; the germline J gene fills it in. The chain employs TRBV6-1 and TRBJ1-5, with 8 bases identical to TRBD1. This CDR3 spans 15 amino acids. Trimming took 2 bases from V and 5 from J; bases not matched to a gene: 5. Germline-derived CDR1 and CDR2 are MNHNS and SASEGT. CDR3 bases read: TGTGCCAGCAGTGAACTGACAGGGGAGTATCAGCCC. Translation gives CASSELTGEYQP. The full CDR3 reads CASSELTGEYQPQHF.

For this clone: Read data end 3 residues before the CDR3 end; the end is taken from the germline J gene. The rearrangement uses TRBV14 and TRBJ1-1, with 8 nucleotides matching TRBD1. The CDR3 runs to 16 residues. The V and J ends lost 3 bases and 2 bases, in that order; junction bases with no gene match: 8. Germline V CDR1 and CDR2: SGHDN, FVKESK. The covered CDR3 bases are TGTGCCAGCAGCCACCACATGGACAGGGAAAACACTGAA. Translated: CASSHHMDRENTE. The CDR3 reads in full as CASSHHMDRENTEAFF.

To note about this clone: The read ends 3 residues before the CDR3 terminus; that terminus is restored from the germline J gene. The rearrangement uses TRBV12-5 and TRBJ2-2, with 7 bases aligning to TRBD2. Per germline, CDR1 LGHNT and CDR2 FRNRAP. Trimming removed 3 bases from V and 5 bases from J; junction bases left unmatched: 3. This CDR3 has 14 residues. The part of the CDR3 DNA that was read is TGTGCTAGTGGTTTTCGGGGGGATACCGGGGAG. This sequence encodes CASGFRGDTGE. The CDR3 reads in full as CASGFRGDTGELFF.

In the case of this clone: The read comes to an end 3 residues before the CDR3 does, leaving the germline J gene to fill in the end. The rearrangement joins TRBV14 to TRBJ2-5, with D perhaps TRBD1 (5 bases). The ends were cut back, 4 bases at V and 2 bases at J, with 11 bases in the middle. This CDR3 region has 14 residues. Germline V lookup: CDR1 SGHDN, CDR2 FVKESK. CDR3 DNA (partial): TGTGCCAGCAGCCCTGCAGGACAACAAGAGACC. It specifies CASSPAGQQET. The full CDR3 sequence reads CASSPAGQQETQYF.

Turning to this clone: With the read ending 3 residues before the CDR3 end, the germline J gene is used to fill in that end. V usage is TRBV7-9 and J usage is TRBJ2-7, with TRBD2 as a possible D gene (6 bases). The V and J ends lost 9 bases and 2 bases respectively, with 17 bases between them. The CDR3 is made up of 14 amino acids. CDR1 and CDR2 (germline): SEHNR, FQNEAQ (reference sequence). CDR3 residues: CASSEAGRPYEQYF. Partial CDR3 DNA: TGTGCCAGTTCGGAAGCGGGTCGCCCCTACGAG.

Remarks on this clone: The read falls 3 residues short of the CDR3 end, and the missing part is taken from the germline J gene. This rearrangement joins TRBV11-2 to TRBJ2-7; 8 bases line up with TRBD1. From germline, CDR1 is SGHAT and CDR2 FQNNGV. The length of the CDR3 is 14 residues. The V and J ends lost 5 bases and 3 bases, in that order; junction bases with no gene match: 6. The part of the CDR3 DNA that was read is TGTGCCAGCAGCGCCGACAGGGGAGGCTACGAG. It encodes CASSADRGGYE. The complete CDR3 reads CASSADRGGYEQYF. Full variable domain (rest looked up from reference TRBV11-2 and TRBJ2-7): EAGVAQSPRYKIIEKRQSVAFWCNPISGHATLYWYQQILGQGPKLLIQFQNNGVVDDSQLPKDRFSAERLKGVDSTLKIQPAKLEDSAVYLCASSADRGGYEQYFGPGTRLTVT.

Worth noting for this clone: The read ends 3 residues shy of where the CDR3 ends; the end is completed using the germline J gene. The V call is TRBV11-2, the J call TRBJ2-7; D gene ambiguous. This CDR3 has 14 amino acids. V lost 2 bases, J lost 3 bases, and 11 bases lay in between. CDR1 is SGHAT and CDR2 is FQNNGV in the germline V gene. Partial CDR3 DNA: TGTGCCAGCAGCTTACCCCCTAACTTCTACGAG. This gives the protein CASSLPPNFYE. Given in full, the CDR3 is CASSLPPNFYEQYF.

About this clone: The observed sequence ends 3 residues before the CDR3 terminus, with the missing tail filled in from the germline J gene. The rearrangement joins TRBV5-4 to TRBJ1-2, with TRBD1 identical over 10 bases. The CDR3 is 16 residues long. Trimming removed 2 bases from V and 2 bases from J; junction bases left unmatched: 6. CDR1 SGHNT and CDR2 YYREEE come from the germline V gene (reference sequence). CDR3 sequence: CASSFTGQGTNYGYTF. CDR3 DNA (partial): TGTGCCAGCAGCTTTACGGGACAGGGGACGAACTATGGC.

Note on this clone: The CDR3 end is not reached by the read, which stops 3 residues before it; the germline J gene fills it in. V gene TRBV20-1 combines with J gene TRBJ1-5; 10 bases are shared with TRBD1. CDR1 and CDR2 (germline): DFQATT, SNEGSKA (reference sequence). The CDR3 runs 15 residues. Unmatched junction bases numbered 7, after V lost 4 bases and J lost 4 bases. The part of the CDR3 DNA that was read is TGCAGTGCTACCCCAGACAGGGGGCGAAATCAGCCC. Translating gives CSATPDRGRNQP. The full CDR3 sequence reads CSATPDRGRNQPQHF.